A single sample is the source of the 32 T cell receptor beta chains below, sequenced in a study of blood T cell repertoires in COVID-19. Sequenced by immunoSEQ multiplex PCR; TCRdb stores in-frame clones only, minus some. The sample records over 200,000 clones, about 83% being singletons. Sequenced input: peripheral blood. These receptors were obtained from a woman aged 45 to 65 with acute or convalescent COVID-19.

The chain is built from TRBV10-2 and TRBJ1-1, with 9 bases aligning to TRBD1. Germline V gives CDR1 WSHSY, CDR2 SAAADI. The CDR3 has 15 residues. The V and J ends lost 2 bases and 6 bases, in that order; junction bases with no gene match: 7. The CDR3 coding sequence is TGCGCCAGCAGTGAGGAACAGGGGGCTTTCTCTGAAGCTTTCTTT. It codes for CASSEEQGAFSEAFF.

The V gene is TRBV19, the J gene TRBJ2-5; 12 positions match TRBD2. CDR1 is LNHDA and CDR2 is SQIVND in the germline V gene (reference sequence). Trimming cost V 8 bases and J 6 bases; bases outside gene matches: 13. The CDR3 spans 16 residues. CDR3 nucleotides: TGTGCCAGTGCCGCTGGGCTAGCGGGAGGGGGAAAGACCCAGTACTTC. Protein product: CASAAGLAGGGKTQYF.

This chain's CDR3 is CASSFERDQPQHF. In nucleotides, the CDR3 is TGTGCCAGCAGCTTTGAGAGGGATCAGCCCCAGCATTTT. This chain links TRBV5-5 with TRBJ1-5; D gene unclear. V dropped 2 bases and J dropped 5 bases, with 8 bases sitting between them. This CDR3 contains 13 residues. CDR1 is SGHKS and CDR2 is YYEKEE in the germline V gene (reference sequence).

This clone was seen only once. The V gene is TRBV19, the J gene TRBJ2-2, with D uncertain. V gave up 5 bases and J gave up 5 bases, with 12 bases separating them. This CDR3 is built from 14 residues. Germline V lookup: CDR1 LNHDA, CDR2 SQIVND (reference sequence). CDR3 protein: CASSPPVRTGELFF. CDR3 bases: TGTGCCAGTAGTCCCCCCGTCCGGACCGGGGAGCTGTTTTTT.

This chain uses TRBV5-1 with TRBJ2-7, with TRBD2 matching 8 bases. This CDR3 is built from 15 residues. Germline CDR1 is SGHRS and CDR2 is YFSETQ. V shed 0 bases and J 3 bases; nucleotides not matched to a gene: 5. The CDR3 loop reads CASSLVLAGDYEQYF. The DNA of the CDR3 is TGCGCCAGCAGCTTGGTTCTAGCGGGTGACTACGAGCAGTACTTC.

The chain has TRBV5-6 and TRBJ1-5, with unresolved D. Trimming left V 6 bases short and J 0 bases short, with 16 bases between. From germline, CDR1 is SGHDT and CDR2 YYEEEE. The CDR3 has 16 amino acids. The CDR3 here is CASTKLRAFSNQPQHF. The CDR3 DNA reads TGTGCCAGCACTAAGTTGCGGGCATTTAGCAATCAGCCCCAGCATTTT.

J is TRBJ2-3 and V is TRBV20-1, with 8 bases matching TRBD1. V was pared by 3 bases and J by 0 bases, with 2 bases of the junction left unmatched. CDR3 size: 14 residues. Germline-derived CDR1 and CDR2 are DFQATT and SNEGSKA (reference sequence). This chain's CDR3 is CSASTGGSTDTQYF. DNA for the CDR3: TGCAGTGCTAGTACAGGGGGTAGCACAGATACGCAGTATTTT.

This chain joins TRBV5-1 and TRBJ1-1, with D tentatively TRBD1 (5 bases). V lost 3 bases and J 4 bases, leaving 22 bases between the germline ends. The CDR3 length is 17 residues. Germline CDR1 is SGHRS and CDR2 is YFSETQ. The CDR3 here is CASSYSGWPSGGTEAFF. The CDR3 coding sequence is TGCGCCAGCAGCTATTCGGGGTGGCCCTCGGGGGGCACTGAAGCTTTCTTT. Full variable domain (remainder filled in from reference TRBV5-1 and TRBJ1-1): KAGVTQTPRYLIKTRGQQVTLSCSPISGHRSVSWYQQTPGQGLQFLFEYFSETQRNKGNFPGRFSGRQFSNSRSEMNVSTLELGDSALYLCASSYSGWPSGGTEAFFGQGTRLTVV.

The rearrangement joins TRBV5-4 to TRBJ2-3, with 10 bases aligning to TRBD1. Germline lookup yields CDR1 SGHNT and CDR2 YYREEE (reference sequence). The CDR3 consists of 17 residues. The trim removed 0 bases at V and 6 bases at J, leaving 10 bases unmatched. CDR3 in DNA: TGTGCCAGCAGCTTGGCCGAGGGACAGGGGCCCCGGGATACGCAGTATTTT. As protein: CASSLAEGQGPRDTQYF.

The chain combines TRBV2 with TRBJ1-6; tentatively, D is TRBD1 (5 bases). Germline assignment: CDR1 SNHLY and CDR2 FYNNEI. The CDR3 loop spans 13 amino acids. Trimming stripped 6 bases from V and 9 bases from J, with 12 bases between. This chain's CDR3 is CASRGLLISPLHF. CDR3 DNA: TGTGCCAGCAGGGGGCTCCTAATTTCACCCCTCCACTTT. The whole variable domain, remainder taken from reference TRBV2 and TRBJ1-6, is EPEVTQTPSHQVTQMGQEVILRCVPISNHLYFYWYRQILGQKVEFLVSFYNNEISEKSEIFDDQFSVERPDGSNFTLKIRSTKLEDSAMYFCASRGLLISPLHFGNGTRLTVT.

This chain links TRBV12-5 with TRBJ2-1, with D unclear. V lost 2 bases to trimming and J lost 0 bases, with 11 bases between them. The length of the CDR3 is 16 residues. CDR1 and CDR2 from the germline V gene are LGHNT and FRNRAP. The CDR3 DNA reads as TGTGCTAGTGGTTTGTTTGCGCTCGTCTCCTACAATGAGCAGTTCTTC. Amino acid sequence: CASGLFALVSYNEQFF. Complete variable domain (other parts from reference TRBV12-5 and TRBJ2-1): DARVTQTPRHKVTEMGQEVTMRCQPILGHNTVFWYRQTMMQGLELLAYFRNRAPLDDSGMPKDRFSAEMPDATLATLKIQPSEPRDSAVYFCASGLFALVSYNEQFFGPGTRLTVL.

The chain couples TRBV7-9 to TRBJ2-3; tentative D call: TRBD2 (6 bases). From germline, CDR1 is SEHNR and CDR2 FQNEAQ (reference sequence). The V gene lost 1 base and the J gene lost 7 bases, with 21 bases spanning the gap. CDR3 length: 17 amino acids. CDR3 residues: CASSLGGGADPRNTQYF. CDR3 in DNA: TGTGCCAGCAGCTTAGGTGGAGGGGCTGACCCAAGAAATACGCAGTATTTT.

This chain joins TRBV21-1 and TRBJ1-5; TRBD1 is the table's D call, not checked against the DNA. TRBV21-1 is a pseudogene segment. There are 15 residues in the CDR3. In DNA form, the CDR3 reads TGTGCCAGCAGCAAAGTTCCAGGGGCCAATCAGCCCCAGCATTTT. This gives the protein CASSKVPGANQPQHF.

The CDR3 bases are TGTGCCAGCAGCTCAGGGTCTAGCGCTTCCTACAATGAGCAGTTCTTC. It is translated as CASSSGSSASYNEQFF. V usage is TRBV7-2 and J usage is TRBJ2-1; maybe TRBD2 (6 bases). The CDR3 is 16 residues long. Trimming cost V 4 bases and J 1 base, with 14 bases left between them. Per germline, CDR1 SGHTA and CDR2 FQGNSA. Using reference TRBV7-2 and TRBJ2-1 for the parts outside the CDR3, the full variable domain is GAGVSQSPSNKVTEKGKDVELRCDPISGHTALYWYRQSLGQGLEFLIYFQGNSAPDKSGLPSDRFSAERTGGSVSTLTIQRTQQEDSAVYLCASSSGSSASYNEQFFGPGTRLTVL.

The gene calls are TRBV27 and TRBJ2-7, with 7 bases that match TRBD2. Per the germline V gene, CDR1 is MNHEY and CDR2 is SMNVEV (reference sequence). The CDR3 runs to 13 residues. The ends lost 3 bases at V and 3 bases at J; junction bases unmatched: 2. The CDR3 DNA reads TGTGCCAGCAGTTTCCAGCGGGACTACGAGCAGTACTTC. Encoded protein: CASSFQRDYEQYF.

The rearrangement links TRBV14 to TRBJ2-1; 8 positions agree with TRBD2. The CDR3 sequence is 16 residues long. The J segment lost 9 bases and the V segment lost 2 bases, leaving 12 bases of the junction unmatched. Germline-derived CDR1 and CDR2 are SGHDN and FVKESK. CDR3 DNA: TGTGCCAGCAGCCAAATCTCGGGACTAGGCGGGGGTGAGCAGTTCTTC. Protein: CASSQISGLGGGEQFF.

The rearrangement joins TRBV15 to TRBJ2-5; weak D call: TRBD1 (6 bases). CDR1 and CDR2 from the germline V gene are LNHNV and YYDKDF (reference sequence). The CDR3 runs to 14 residues. Trimming removed 8 bases at V and 4 bases at J, with 17 bases between. The DNA for the CDR3 is TGTGCCACCGGCGTTGGACAGCCCCGAGAGACCCAGTACTTC. Its protein is CATGVGQPRETQYF.

This chain joins TRBV5-6 and TRBJ2-4; 8 bases fit TRBD2. Germline V CDR1 and CDR2: SGHDT, YYEEEE. The CDR3 has 16 amino acids. The junction had 8 bases not matched to a gene; V was cut back by 4 bases and J by 2 bases. The CDR3 nucleotides read TGTGCCAGCAGCCCCGGGACTAGTAGGTCCAAAAACATTCAGTACTTC. It yields the protein CASSPGTSRSKNIQYF.

CDR3 sequence reads: CATSDLAGVPTDTQYF. The CDR3 DNA is TGTGCCACCAGTGATTTGGCGGGAGTTCCCACAGATACGCAGTATTTT. The genes are TRBV24-1 and TRBJ2-3; 7 nucleotides line up with TRBD2. Germline-derived CDR1 and CDR2 are KGHDR and SFDVKD. V trimming: 0 bases; J trimming: 2 bases; junction bases outside the gene matches: 4. The CDR3 length is 16 residues.

The chain has TRBV5-1 and TRBJ1-2; tentative D call: TRBD1 (6 bases). This CDR3 has 13 residues. The germline CDR1 and CDR2 sequences are SGHRS and YFSETQ. V lost 4 bases, J lost 5 bases, and 12 bases lay in between. CDR3 region: CASSPRGRYGYTF. The CDR3 DNA reads TGCGCCAGCAGCCCGCGGGGGCGGTATGGCTACACCTTC.

CDR3 protein: CSVEEGGAHGYTF. The CDR3 bases are TGCAGCGTTGAAGAGGGGGGGGCCCATGGCTACACCTTC. The chain recombines TRBV29-1 with TRBJ1-2; D might be TRBD1 (6 bases). CDR1 is SQVTM and CDR2 is ANQGSEA in the germline V gene. Deletions cut 0 bases from V and 6 bases from J, with 11 bases between. There are 13 residues in the CDR3.

The chain joins TRBV4-1 to TRBJ1-4, with TRBD1 matching 7 bases. With 4 bases clipped from V and 0 bases from J, the junction kept 8 bases outside the gene matches. The CDR3 totals 17 residues. The V gene's germline CDR1 is MGHRA and CDR2 YSYEKL. The CDR3 DNA reads as TGCGCCAGCAGCCCCGGGACAGTTACTGCAACTAATGAAAAACTGTTTTTT. Its protein product is CASSPGTVTATNEKLFF.

The chain is built from TRBV19 and TRBJ2-7; TRBD2 matches at 7 bases. Germline CDR1 and CDR2: LNHDA and SQIVND (reference sequence). Trimming took 5 bases from V and 5 from J; bases not matched to a gene: 15. The CDR3 spans 16 residues. DNA of the CDR3: TGTGCCAGTAGTCCAGCGGGGAACCAAAAGTGGAACGAGCAGTACTTC. Amino acids: CASSPAGNQKWNEQYF. Looking up the rest from reference TRBV19 and TRBJ2-7 gives the full variable domain: DGGITQSPKYLFRKEGQNVTLSCEQNLNHDAMYWYRQDPGQGLRLIYYSQIVNDFQKGDIAEGYSVSREKKESFPLTVTSAQKNPTAFYLCASSPAGNQKWNEQYFGPGTRLTVT.

The V call is TRBV5-6, the J call TRBJ2-7; 10 bases fit TRBD2. This CDR3 is built from 18 residues. J lost 2 bases, V lost 3 bases, and 14 bases had no gene match. CDR1 is SGHDT and CDR2 is YYEEEE in the germline V gene. The CDR3: CASSCPGASGSLPYEQYF. The DNA of the CDR3 is TGTGCCAGCAGCTGCCCTGGTGCTAGCGGGAGTTTACCCTACGAGCAGTACTTC.

V and J are TRBV13 and TRBJ1-1; TRBD1 matches at 8 bases. Trimming removed 5 bases from V and 6 bases from J; junction bases left unmatched: 14. This CDR3 has 16 residues. Germline V gene sequence: CDR1 PRHDT, CDR2 FYEKMQ (reference sequence). CDR3: CASSARGPGGGPEAFF. For the CDR3, the DNA is TGTGCCAGCAGCGCCAGGGGGCCGGGGGGCGGCCCTGAAGCTTTCTTT.

The chain recombines TRBV18 with TRBJ1-4; possibly TRBD1 for D (6 bases). The CDR3 sequence is 15 residues long. Germline-derived CDR1 and CDR2 are KGHSH and LQKENI. V gave up 2 bases and J gave up 9 bases, with 16 bases separating them. The CDR3 DNA sequence: TGTGCCAGCTCACCAGTTCCGGGACAAGACCAAAAACTGTTTTTT. It translates to CASSPVPGQDQKLFF.

This clone was seen only a few times. This chain joins TRBV19 and TRBJ2-7, with a tentative D call TRBD1 (5 bases). The CDR3 extends over 15 amino acids. V was shortened by 3 bases and J by 3 bases, with 15 bases between the two germline ends. The V gene's germline CDR1 is LNHDA and CDR2 SQIVND (reference sequence). CDR3 protein: CASSMSSRQGYEQYF. In nucleotides, the CDR3 is TGTGCCAGTAGTATGAGCTCCCGGCAGGGCTACGAGCAGTACTTC.

This clone was counted a few times. The chain combines TRBV14 with TRBJ2-1; D might be TRBD2 (6 bases). Germline CDR1 and CDR2: SGHDN and FVKESK. This CDR3 is built from 14 residues. The V gene lost 4 bases and the J gene lost 10 bases, with 17 bases spanning the gap. For the CDR3, the DNA is TGTGCCAGCAGCCTCCGGGACTCAGGACGCGAGCAGTTCTTC. This encodes CASSLRDSGREQFF.

The chain uses TRBV7-2 and TRBJ2-7; 10 bases are a match to TRBD2. The V and J ends lost 4 bases and 1 base, in that order; junction bases with no gene match: 1. The CDR3 totals 14 residues. The germline V gene encodes CDR1 SGHTA and CDR2 FQGNSA. The CDR3 nucleotides read TGTGCCAGCAGCTGGGGACTAGCGTCCTACGAGCAGTACTTC. This gives the protein CASSWGLASYEQYF.

The rearrangement uses TRBV10-2 and TRBJ2-1; 9 positions match TRBD1. Per the germline V gene, CDR1 is WSHSY and CDR2 is SAAADI. The V segment lost 3 bases and the J segment 5 bases; nucleotides outside the gene matches: 5. This CDR3 region has 15 residues. For the CDR3, the DNA is TGCGCCAGCAGTGACCCTGGGACAGGGAACAATGAGCAGTTCTTC. It yields the protein CASSDPGTGNNEQFF.

The chain has TRBV5-1 and TRBJ2-3, with a tentative D call TRBD2 (6 bases). V lost 0 bases and J 5 bases, leaving 10 bases between the germline ends. The CDR3 is made up of 14 amino acids. The germline V gene encodes CDR1 SGHRS and CDR2 YFSETQ. The CDR3 protein is CASSLAGRGDTQYF. For the CDR3, the DNA is TGCGCCAGCAGCTTGGCCGGGAGAGGAGATACGCAGTATTTT.

The CDR3 here is CASSRGTGELFF. DNA for the CDR3: TGCGCCAGCAGTAGGGGAACCGGGGAGCTGTTTTTT. The rearrangement links TRBV10-1 to TRBJ2-2, with D perhaps matching TRBD1 (5 bases). The germline CDR1 and CDR2 sequences are WNHNN and SYGVQD (reference sequence). Trimming left V 5 bases short and J 5 bases short, with 6 bases between. The CDR3 spans 12 residues.